These 29 T cell receptor beta chains share one sample of origin, sequenced in a study of cytomegalovirus exposure and HLA in healthy donors. The PCR used 60 Vbeta and 13 Jbeta primers. The table came from immunoSEQ multiplex PCR; TCRdb's copy has only in-frame clones and leaves some out. The top ten hold under 2% of the sample, which has approximately 140,000 clones, 73% seen once. Sample: PBMCs. The origin of the receptors is a woman younger than 30 in good health and CMV-seronegative.

This chain joins TRBV5-1 and TRBJ1-2; D remains ambiguous. V was cut by 2 bases and J by 2 bases, with 4 bases left in between. This CDR3 region has 12 residues. Germline V CDR1 and CDR2: SGHRS, YFSETQ. CDR3 DNA sequence: TGCGCCAGCAGCTTCTCCAACTATGGCTACACCTTC. This codes for CASSFSNYGYTF.

The chain employs TRBV28 and TRBJ1-1; D may be TRBD1 (5 bases). Trimming removed 5 bases from V and 2 bases from J, with 18 bases in between. Germline V gives CDR1 MDHEN, CDR2 SYDVKM. The CDR3 contains 16 residues. The CDR3 DNA reads as TGTGCCAGCAGTCCCCTCCTGGGCGGACAAAACACTGAAGCTTTCTTT. Amino acid sequence: CASSPLLGGQNTEAFF.

This clone showed up just a few times. V gene TRBV14 combines with J gene TRBJ2-5; the match to TRBD1 covers 7 bases. This CDR3 is 15 amino acids long. The germline V gene encodes CDR1 SGHDN and CDR2 FVKESK. Trimming removed 4 bases from V and 4 bases from J; junction bases left unmatched: 9. The CDR3 bases are TGTGCCAGCAGCCCAAAACTCCGGGACAGAGAGACCCAGTACTTC. It is translated as CASSPKLRDRETQYF.

DNA for the CDR3: TGTGCCAGCAGCTCCGGGACTTCTCCTGGAGATGAGCAGTTCTTC. Translation: CASSSGTSPGDEQFF. The chain uses TRBV11-3 and TRBJ2-1, with a possible D match to TRBD2 (6 bases). With 4 bases removed from V and 8 bases from J, the gap between germline ends came to 18 bases. Germline CDR1 is SGHNT and CDR2 is YENEEA. This CDR3 has 15 amino acids.

The chain carries TRBV15 and TRBJ2-1; 9 nucleotides line up with TRBD1. V was pared by 5 bases and J by 8 bases, with 19 bases of the junction left unmatched. The CDR3 contains 18 residues. CDR1 and CDR2 from the germline V gene are LNHNV and YYDKDF (reference sequence). CDR3: CATSAVPLGGQGGDEQFF. The CDR3 DNA follows: TGTGCCACCAGCGCAGTCCCCTTAGGGGGACAGGGCGGAGATGAGCAGTTCTTC.

This clone is a singleton in its sample. The V call is TRBV7-9, the J call TRBJ2-1, with TRBD1 matching over 12 bases. The CDR3 is 16 residues long. The V and J ends lost 7 bases and 7 bases, in that order; junction bases with no gene match: 11. Germline lookup yields CDR1 SEHNR and CDR2 FQNEAQ (reference sequence). CDR3 loop: CASTPDGTGGWNEQFF. CDR3 coding DNA: TGTGCCAGCACCCCCGACGGGACAGGGGGCTGGAATGAGCAGTTCTTC.

The gene calls are TRBV7-8 and TRBJ2-1; 14 bases line up with TRBD2. The CDR3 contains 16 residues. Trimming removed 1 base from V and 9 bases from J; junction bases left unmatched: 5. Germline CDR1 SGHVS, CDR2 FQNEAQ. The CDR3 DNA sequence: TGTGCCAGCAGCTTAGTTTCGACTAGCGGGAGGGCTGAGCAGTTCTTC. As protein: CASSLVSTSGRAEQFF.

This clone was detected once. The chain uses TRBV5-6 and TRBJ1-1, with TRBD1 matching 8 bases. Germline CDR1 reads SGHDT; CDR2 reads YYEEEE. After removal of 4 bases from V and 6 bases from J, the junction contained 2 bases not matched to a gene. The CDR3 is made up of 12 amino acids. CDR3 in amino acids: CASSRQGPEAFF. CDR3 DNA sequence: TGTGCCAGCAGCCGACAGGGGCCTGAAGCTTTCTTT.

The chain is built from TRBV7-2 and TRBJ1-1; 7 positions agree with TRBD1. Germline values: CDR1 SGHTA, CDR2 FQGNSA. With V trimmed by 2 bases and J by 8 bases, 8 bases remained unmatched. The CDR3 sequence is 14 residues long. The CDR3: CASSLITGEKEAFF. The DNA of the CDR3 is TGTGCCAGCAGCTTAATTACAGGGGAGAAAGAAGCTTTCTTT.

This clone was counted between two and nine times. The V call is TRBV4-1, the J call TRBJ2-7; 8 nucleotides line up with TRBD1. Germline lookup yields CDR1 MGHRA and CDR2 YSYEKL. This CDR3 contains 15 residues. J gave up 10 bases and V 0 bases, and 11 bases lay outside the gene matches. The CDR3, as DNA: TGCGCCAGCAGCCAAGATAGAATTATGGGGACAGGACAGTACTTC. It codes for CASSQDRIMGTGQYF.

The chain is built from TRBV14 and TRBJ2-1, with TRBD2 matching 9 bases. The CDR3 is made up of 14 amino acids. Looked up from germline, CDR1 is SGHDN and CDR2 is FVKESK. V was clipped by 4 bases and J by 6 bases; unmatched bases: 4. DNA of the CDR3: TGTGCCAGCAGCCTTAGACTAGCGGCCAATGAGCAGTTCTTC. As protein: CASSLRLAANEQFF. Using reference TRBV14 and TRBJ2-1 for the parts outside the CDR3, the full variable domain is EAGVTQFPSHSVIEKGQTVTLRCDPISGHDNLYWYRRVMGKEIKFLLHFVKESKQDESGMPNNRFLAERTGGTYSTLKVQPAELEDSGVYFCASSLRLAANEQFFGPGTRLTVL.

For this clone: Other DNA sequences from this sample encode an identical CDR3 as well. The rearrangement uses TRBV28 and TRBJ1-2; 9 nucleotides agree with TRBD1. The CDR3 length is 13 residues. Germline CDR1 reads MDHEN; CDR2 reads SYDVKM. The trim removed 4 bases at V and 5 bases at J, leaving 2 bases unmatched. The CDR3 DNA reads as TGTGCCAGCAGTTCGGGACAGGGTTATGGCTACACCTTC. Translation gives CASSSGQGYGYTF.

The gene calls are TRBV12-5 and TRBJ1-1, with D possibly matching TRBD1 (6 bases). In germline, CDR1 is LGHNT, CDR2 FRNRAP. The CDR3 length is 18 residues. Trimming shortened V by 4 bases and J by 4 bases, and 25 bases separated the two germline ends. The CDR3 DNA is TGTGCTAGTGGTTCCACGTTTCAGGGGCCCGAACTGGGCACTGAAGCTTTCTTT. It encodes CASGSTFQGPELGTEAFF.

This chain links TRBV7-2 with TRBJ2-7; a possible D gene is TRBD1 (6 bases). Trimming cost V 5 bases and J 0 bases, with 8 bases left between them. This CDR3 is built from 13 residues. CDR1 and CDR2 (germline): SGHTA, FQGNSA. CDR3 amino acids: CASSRTDSYEQYF. The CDR3 DNA follows: TGTGCCAGCAGCAGGACAGACTCCTACGAGCAGTACTTC.

This clone occurred a few times. V gene TRBV15 combines with J gene TRBJ1-4; D is unresolved. The CDR3 covers 16 residues. Germline CDR1 is LNHNV and CDR2 is YYDKDF (reference sequence). Trimming took 0 bases from V and 0 from J, leaving 8 bases between them. Here the CDR3 DNA reads TGTGCCACCAGCAGAGATCCCACAACAACTAATGAAAAACTGTTTTTT. Its translation is CATSRDPTTTNEKLFF.

The chain joins TRBV7-9 to TRBJ2-5; 8 bases align to TRBD2. The DNA end is a closer match to TRBJ2-7, so the J assignment may be wrong. The CDR3 extends over 17 amino acids. Germline CDR1 is SEHNR and CDR2 is FQNEAQ (reference sequence). The CDR3 bases are TGTGCCAGCAGCTTAGCTTTTGGGACTAGGAGCTCCTACGAGCAGTACTTC. Translating gives CASSLAFGTRSSYEQYF.

About this clone: The junction differs from germline at one of its ends, possibly a read error. The chain combines TRBV7-2 with TRBJ1-2, with D tentatively TRBD1 (5 bases). Germline V gene lookup returns CDR1 SGHTA and CDR2 FQGNSA. The CDR3 contains 12 residues. The CDR3 DNA sequence: TGTGCCAGCAGCTTATATAGGGGCACCCTGGAGTTC. Protein product: CASSLYRGTLEF.

This clone was counted only a few times. J is TRBJ2-2 and V is TRBV7-2, with TRBD2 matching over 9 bases. Losses at the gene ends were 6 bases for V and 2 bases for J; bases not matched to a gene: 7. This CDR3 region has 16 residues. The germline V gene encodes CDR1 SGHTA and CDR2 FQGNSA. CDR3 region: CASRTLSGSNTGELFF. In nucleotides, the CDR3 is TGTGCCAGCAGGACTCTTAGCGGGAGTAACACCGGGGAGCTGTTTTTT.

This chain joins TRBV19 and TRBJ2-1; maybe TRBD2 (6 bases). The CDR3 spans 15 residues. V dropped 7 bases and J dropped 1 base, with 14 bases sitting between them. Germline V gives CDR1 LNHDA, CDR2 SQIVND (reference sequence). The CDR3 protein is CASNTGSRSYNEQFF. As DNA, the CDR3 is TGTGCCAGTAATACCGGGAGTCGGTCCTACAATGAGCAGTTCTTC.

This clone was seen a single time. V is TRBV5-8 and J is TRBJ2-1; maybe TRBD2 (5 bases). The V gene lost 4 bases and the J gene lost 4 bases, with 12 bases spanning the gap. Germline V gene lookup returns CDR1 SGHTS and CDR2 YDEGEE. This CDR3 contains 14 residues. This CDR3 is CASSLRTLYNEQFF. The CDR3 nucleotides read TGTGCCAGCAGCCTGAGGACTCTTTACAATGAGCAGTTCTTC.

CDR3 amino acids: CASSAGTDSYEQYF. The CDR3 DNA follows: TGTGCCAGCAGCGCCGGGACAGACTCCTACGAGCAGTACTTC. The genes are TRBV9 and TRBJ2-7; 7 bases fit TRBD1. Germline CDR1 is SGDLS and CDR2 is YYNGEE. V shed 3 bases and J 0 bases; nucleotides not matched to a gene: 3. This CDR3 comprises 14 residues.

V gene TRBV4-1 combines with J gene TRBJ1-6, with 9 bases identical to TRBD1. The CDR3 consists of 16 residues. V trimming: 0 bases; J trimming: 10 bases; junction bases outside the gene matches: 7. Germline-derived CDR1 and CDR2 are MGHRA and YSYEKL. The CDR3 coding sequence is TGCGCCAGCAGCCAAGATCCGGACAGGGGACGATCACCCCTCCACTTT. It yields the protein CASSQDPDRGRSPLHF.

The CDR3 DNA sequence: TGTGCCAGCAGCGCTGCCCAGGGAACCTATGGCTACACCTTC. Amino acid sequence: CASSAAQGTYGYTF. The genes are TRBV9 and TRBJ1-2; D possibly corresponds to TRBD1 (5 bases). V was clipped by 3 bases and J by 4 bases, with 13 bases between them. The germline V gene encodes CDR1 SGDLS and CDR2 YYNGEE. CDR3 length: 14 residues.

The chain recombines TRBV15 with TRBJ2-1; 11 bases are a match to TRBD2. Germline loops: CDR1 LNHNV, CDR2 YYDKDF (reference sequence). This CDR3 region has 16 residues. Trimming took 3 bases from V and 8 from J; bases not matched to a gene: 9. The CDR3 spells CATSSVVTSGAYEQFF. The CDR3 DNA reads TGTGCCACCAGCAGTGTGGTGACTAGCGGGGCCTATGAGCAGTTCTTC.

This chain connects TRBV7-7 to TRBJ1-5; D is perhaps TRBD1 (5 bases). With 1 base removed from V and 3 bases from J, the gap between germline ends came to 10 bases. Germline V gene lookup returns CDR1 SSHAT and CDR2 FNYEAQ (reference sequence). CDR3 length: 15 residues. The CDR3 sequence: CASSLEGPFNQPQHF. The DNA for the CDR3 is TGTGCCAGCAGCTTAGAGGGGCCCTTCAATCAGCCCCAGCATTTT.

Here the CDR3 DNA reads TGTGCCAGCAGCGTAGAGAGCGGGGGCTTAACAGATACGCAGTATTTT. As protein: CASSVESGGLTDTQYF. The gene calls are TRBV9 and TRBJ2-3, with TRBD2 matching 8 bases. Germline V gene data show CDR1 as SGDLS and CDR2 as YYNGEE. The V gene end was trimmed by 0 bases and the J gene end by 3 bases; junction bases not matched to a gene: 6. There are 16 residues in the CDR3.

This clone was detected once. This chain links TRBV6-6 with TRBJ1-1; D not resolved. This CDR3 is built from 13 residues. Germline V gives CDR1 MNHNY, CDR2 SVGAGI (reference sequence). With 1 base removed from V and 6 bases from J, the gap between germline ends came to 9 bases. This CDR3 reads CASSYWRSAEAFF. CDR3 nucleotide sequence: TGTGCCAGCAGTTACTGGAGGTCGGCTGAAGCTTTCTTT.

The chain recombines TRBV5-1 with TRBJ2-1; 10 nucleotides agree with TRBD2. Germline CDR1 and CDR2: SGHRS and YFSETQ. The J segment lost 4 bases and the V segment lost 4 bases, leaving 8 bases of the junction unmatched. The CDR3 has 16 amino acids. The CDR3 coding sequence is TGCGCCAGCAGCAAGACCGGGACTAGCGAATACAATGAGCAGTTCTTC. This translates into CASSKTGTSEYNEQFF. Supplemented by reference TRBV5-1 and TRBJ2-1, the full variable domain reads KAGVTQTPRYLIKTRGQQVTLSCSPISGHRSVSWYQQTPGQGLQFLFEYFSETQRNKGNFPGRFSGRQFSNSRSEMNVSTLELGDSALYLCASSKTGTSEYNEQFFGPGTRLTVL.

The gene calls are TRBV9 and TRBJ2-5; 8 bases match TRBD2. The CDR3 is made up of 16 amino acids. J was trimmed by 3 bases and V by 4 bases; bases with no gene match: 11. Germline CDR1 is SGDLS and CDR2 is YYNGEE. CDR3 sequence reads: CASSPRGLAPEETQYF. In DNA, the CDR3 is TGTGCCAGCAGCCCCCGTGGACTAGCTCCAGAAGAGACCCAGTACTTC.